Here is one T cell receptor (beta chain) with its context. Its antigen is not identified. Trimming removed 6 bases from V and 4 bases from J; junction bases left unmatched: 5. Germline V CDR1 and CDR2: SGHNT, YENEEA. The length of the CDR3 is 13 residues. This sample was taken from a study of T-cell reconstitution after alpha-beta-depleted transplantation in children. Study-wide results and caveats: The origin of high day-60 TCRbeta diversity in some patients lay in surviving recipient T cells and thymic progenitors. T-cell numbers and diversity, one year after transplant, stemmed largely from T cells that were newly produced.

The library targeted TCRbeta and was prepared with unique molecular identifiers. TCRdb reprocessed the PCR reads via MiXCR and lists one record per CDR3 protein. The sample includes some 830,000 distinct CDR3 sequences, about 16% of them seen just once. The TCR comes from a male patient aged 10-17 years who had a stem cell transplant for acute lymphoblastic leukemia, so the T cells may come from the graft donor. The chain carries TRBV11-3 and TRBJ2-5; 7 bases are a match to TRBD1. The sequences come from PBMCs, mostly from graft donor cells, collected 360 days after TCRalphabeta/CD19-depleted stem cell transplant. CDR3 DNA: TGTGCCAGCAGGAGACAGGGTGGAGAGACCCAGTACTTC. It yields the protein CASRRQGGETQYF.